Sequencing of this TCR beta chain was carried out in a study of blood T cells in healthy people across ages. Germline loops: CDR1 MNHEY, CDR2 SVGAGI. The CDR3 extends over 15 amino acids. Unmatched junction bases numbered 4, after V lost 5 bases and J lost 2 bases. The authors ran a second PCR of about 7 to 11 cycles using a sample-barcoded 5' primer and a J-beta primer mix. TCRdb re-called the 5' RACE reads through MiXCR, storing one row per CDR3 protein. The table lists about 940,000 distinct CDR3 sequences, roughly 50% of them singletons. Sequencing used blood. This TCR was recovered from a man aged 25-40 years in good health. The rearrangement uses TRBV6-5 and TRBJ2-1; 9 positions match TRBD1. CDR3 residues: CASSARQGAYNEQFF. The CDR3 DNA sequence: TGTGCCAGCAGTGCCCGACAGGGGGCCTACAATGAGCAGTTCTTC.